These T cell receptor beta chains were read from a single sample in a study of blood T cell repertoires in COVID-19. Profiling relied on immunoSEQ multiplex PCR, and the TCRdb table lists in-frame clones only, not all of them. The sample holds about 190,000 clones, over 80% seen once. The sequenced material came from peripheral blood. These receptors all come from a woman in her 40s with acute or convalescent COVID-19. CDR3s include the opening cysteine and the closing phenylalanine or tryptophan. Each record gives: J gene, clone size, V gene, D gene, CDR3 DNA, CDR3 protein. The D gene is left open where the match is weak. Size is stated for part of the rows, as once, few or many counts, or as a class when the clone is expanded.

TRBJ2-3	once	TRBV7-3	.	TGTGCCAGCAGCTTAAGGGGGCTGGGAGATACGCAGTATTTT	CASSLRGLGDTQYF
TRBJ1-2	.	TRBV27	.	TGTGCCAGCAGTTTAACGGCCGCAGGGTATGGCTACACCTTC	CASSLTAAGYGYTF
TRBJ1-6	.	TRBV30	.	TGTGCCTGGAGTGTTAGTAGGGTCGGGGAGCTAACACCCCTCCACTTT	CAWSVSRVGELTPLHF
TRBJ1-2	once	TRBV28	.	TGTGCCAGCAGGATCCAGGGGAGCTATGGCTACACCTTC	CASRIQGSYGYTF
TRBJ2-1	once	TRBV15	.	TGTGCCACCAGCAGAGATAGGACACACAATGAGCAGTTCTTC	CATSRDRTHNEQFF
TRBJ2-1	.	TRBV9	.	TGTGCCAGCAGCGTAGGCTTTAGCGCCGGTGAGCAGTTCTTC	CASSVGFSAGEQFF
TRBJ1-1	once	TRBV5-1	TRBD1	TGCGCCAGCAGCTTGTATACAGGGGGCGCTGAAGCTTTCTTT	CASSLYTGGAEAFF
TRBJ2-2	.	TRBV3-1/TRBV3-2	.	TGTGCCAGCAGCGTTAGGGGGAGGGACACCGGGGAGCTGTTTTTT	CASSVRGRDTGELFF
TRBJ2-3	.	TRBV7-2	.	TGTGCCAGCAGCTTAGCGCAAGAGGATACGCAGTATTTT	CASSLAQEDTQYF
TRBJ1-1	.	TRBV27	.	TGTGCCAGCAGTTTATTTCAGGGGAAGATCGCTGAAGCTTTCTTT	CASSLFQGKIAEAFF